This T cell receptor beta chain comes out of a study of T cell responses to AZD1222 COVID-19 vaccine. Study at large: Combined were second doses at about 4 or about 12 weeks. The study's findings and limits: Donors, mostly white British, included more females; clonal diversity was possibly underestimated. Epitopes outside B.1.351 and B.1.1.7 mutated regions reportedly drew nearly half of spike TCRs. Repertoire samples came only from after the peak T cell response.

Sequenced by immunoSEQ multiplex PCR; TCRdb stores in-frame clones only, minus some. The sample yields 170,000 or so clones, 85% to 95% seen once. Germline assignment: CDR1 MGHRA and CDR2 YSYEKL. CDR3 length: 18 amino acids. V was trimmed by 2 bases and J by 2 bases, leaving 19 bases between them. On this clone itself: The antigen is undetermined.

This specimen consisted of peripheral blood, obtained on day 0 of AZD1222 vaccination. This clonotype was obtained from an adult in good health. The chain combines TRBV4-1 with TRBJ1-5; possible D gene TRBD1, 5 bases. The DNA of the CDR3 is TGCGCCAGCAGCCAATCCACAGGTAGCTGGGGTGGCAATCAGCCCCAGCATTTT. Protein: CASSQSTGSWGGNQPQHF.